These 11 T cell receptor beta chains originate from one sample sequenced in a study of blood T cell repertoires in COVID-19. The data were produced by immunoSEQ multiplex PCR, yet TCRdb's version contains in-frame clones alone and is incomplete. In the table there are approximately 220,000 clones, 84% of which are singletons. What was sequenced was PBMCs or T cells enriched from blood (not recorded which). The source is a woman aged 40 to 50 who had recovered from COVID-19.

The rearrangement joins TRBV6-2 or TRBV6-3 to TRBJ1-1; TRBD1 is a possible D gene (6 bases). This CDR3 contains 14 residues. The germline V gene has CDR1 MNHEY and CDR2 SVGEGT. Trimming shortened V by 4 bases and J by 0 bases, and 9 bases separated the two germline ends. The CDR3 nucleotides are TGTGCCAGCAGTTCCCGGACAGTGAACACTGAAGCTTTCTTT. Amino acid sequence: CASSSRTVNTEAFF.

In regard to this clone: Other DNA sequences within the sample encode an identical CDR3. The rearrangement links TRBV19 to TRBJ1-5; TRBD1 is a possible D gene (6 bases). The V end lost 3 bases, the J end lost 1 base, and 7 bases lay between the germline ends. Germline assignment: CDR1 LNHDA and CDR2 SQIVND (reference sequence). The CDR3 loop spans 14 amino acids. CDR3 DNA: TGTGCCAGTAGTATCCAGGGGAGCAATCAGCCCCAGCATTTT. It codes for CASSIQGSNQPQHF.

The chain's CDR3 is CAWSGTGRWTEAFF. For the CDR3, the DNA is TGTGCCTGGAGTGGGACAGGGCGGTGGACTGAAGCTTTCTTT. The chain has TRBV30 and TRBJ1-1; 8 bases agree with TRBD1. This CDR3 is 14 amino acids long. V trimming: 1 base; J trimming: 5 bases; junction bases outside the gene matches: 6. The V gene's germline CDR1 is GTSNPN and CDR2 SVGIG (reference sequence).

This clone was found a few times. The chain combines TRBV6-2 or TRBV6-3 with TRBJ2-2; perhaps TRBD2 as D (5 bases). Per the germline V gene, CDR1 is MNHEY and CDR2 is SVGEGT. This CDR3 is 14 amino acids long. The V end lost 3 bases, the J end lost 10 bases, and 15 bases lay between the germline ends. CDR3 loop: CASSYGGSGVELFF. In nucleotides, the CDR3 is TGTGCCAGCAGTTATGGCGGGTCAGGAGTGGAGCTGTTTTTT.

This clone occurred a few times. The rearrangement links TRBV19 to TRBJ2-3, with D possibly being TRBD1 (5 bases). Germline loops: CDR1 LNHDA, CDR2 SQIVND (reference sequence). Trimming took 5 bases from V and 0 from J, leaving 15 bases between them. This CDR3 has 16 residues. The CDR3 nucleotides are TGTGCCAGTAGTGCGCGCCGACAGACGAGCACAGATACGCAGTATTTT. Translated, it gives CASSARRQTSTDTQYF.

In this sample, this clone turned up once. This chain connects TRBV7-7 to TRBJ2-5; tentatively, D is TRBD2 (5 bases). CDR1 SSHAT and CDR2 FNYEAQ come from the germline V gene (reference sequence). Deletions cut 5 bases from V and 1 base from J, with 14 bases between. The CDR3 contains 15 residues. This CDR3 is CASSRLPHSQETQYF. The CDR3, as DNA: TGTGCCAGCAGCAGACTACCTCACTCCCAAGAGACCCAGTACTTC.

The chain has TRBV30 and TRBJ2-7, with 8 positions matching TRBD1. This CDR3 has 13 residues. The V and J ends lost 0 bases and 3 bases, in that order; junction bases with no gene match: 1. Germline assignment: CDR1 GTSNPN and CDR2 SVGIG (reference sequence). CDR3 protein: CAWSVTGGYEQYF. The CDR3 coding sequence is TGTGCCTGGAGTGTTACAGGGGGCTACGAGCAGTACTTC. The full variable domain, in which reference TRBV30 and TRBJ2-7 provide the parts outside the CDR3, is SQTIHQWPATLVQPVGSPLSLECTVEGTSNPNLYWYRQAAGRGLQLLFYSVGIGQISSEVPQNLSASRPQDRQFILSSKKLLLSDSGFYLCAWSVTGGYEQYFGPGTRLTVT.

This sequence joins TRBV11-1 and TRBJ1-1; 7 positions match TRBD1. Losses at the gene ends were 3 bases for V and 6 bases for J; bases not matched to a gene: 4. The CDR3 covers 13 residues. CDR1 SGHAT and CDR2 FQDESV come from the germline V gene (reference sequence). The CDR3 is CASSLIQGSEAFF. CDR3 bases: TGTGCCAGCAGCTTGATACAGGGGTCTGAAGCTTTCTTT.

The chain has TRBV27 and TRBJ2-1, with 10 bases matching TRBD2. J was trimmed by 7 bases and V by 4 bases; bases with no gene match: 10. The CDR3 extends over 16 amino acids. CDR1 MNHEY and CDR2 SMNVEV come from the germline V gene (reference sequence). The CDR3 spells CASSSHLAGDSNEQFF. The CDR3 DNA reads TGTGCCAGCAGTTCCCATCTAGCGGGAGATTCGAATGAGCAGTTCTTC.

The V call is TRBV19, the J call TRBJ2-1; a weak D match, TRBD2 (5 bases). The CDR3 runs to 13 residues. CDR1 is LNHDA and CDR2 is SQIVND in the germline V gene (reference sequence). With 9 bases removed from V and 5 bases from J, the gap between germline ends came to 14 bases. The CDR3 DNA reads as TGTGCCAGCAATAAGGACTTTAACAATGAGCAGTTCTTC. Its protein product is CASNKDFNNEQFF. Based on the CDR3 plus reference TRBV19 and TRBJ2-1, the full variable domain is DGGITQSPKYLFRKEGQNVTLSCEQNLNHDAMYWYRQDPGQGLRLIYYSQIVNDFQKGDIAEGYSVSREKKESFPLTVTSAQKNPTAFYLCASNKDFNNEQFFGPGTRLTVL.

The rearrangement uses TRBV30 and TRBJ1-6; 9 bases align to TRBD1. CDR1 is GTSNPN, CDR2 SVGIG, per germline (reference sequence). V shed 5 bases and J 9 bases; nucleotides not matched to a gene: 2. This CDR3 comprises 12 residues. Written as DNA, the CDR3 is TGTGCCTGGTGGGACAGGGCTTCACCCCTCCACTTT. This codes for CAWWDRASPLHF.